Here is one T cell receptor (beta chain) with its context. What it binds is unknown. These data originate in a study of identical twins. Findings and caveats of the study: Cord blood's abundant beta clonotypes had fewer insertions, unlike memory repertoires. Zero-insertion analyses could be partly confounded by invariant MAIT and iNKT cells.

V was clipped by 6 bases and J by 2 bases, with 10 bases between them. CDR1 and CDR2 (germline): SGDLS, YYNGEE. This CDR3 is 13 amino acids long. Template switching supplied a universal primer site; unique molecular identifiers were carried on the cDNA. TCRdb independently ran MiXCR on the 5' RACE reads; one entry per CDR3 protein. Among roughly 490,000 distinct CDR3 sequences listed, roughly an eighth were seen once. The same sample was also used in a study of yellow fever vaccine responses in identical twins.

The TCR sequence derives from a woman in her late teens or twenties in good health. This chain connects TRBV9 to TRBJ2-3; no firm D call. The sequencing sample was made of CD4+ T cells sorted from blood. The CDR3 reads CASTLDITDTQYF. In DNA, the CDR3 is TGTGCCAGCACCCTAGATATCACAGATACGCAGTATTTT. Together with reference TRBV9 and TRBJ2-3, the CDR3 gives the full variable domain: DSGVTQTPKHLITATGQRVTLRCSPRSGDLSVYWYQQSLDQGLQFLIQYYNGEERAKGNILERFSAQQFPDLHSELNLSSLELGDSALYFCASTLDITDTQYFGPGTRLTVL.